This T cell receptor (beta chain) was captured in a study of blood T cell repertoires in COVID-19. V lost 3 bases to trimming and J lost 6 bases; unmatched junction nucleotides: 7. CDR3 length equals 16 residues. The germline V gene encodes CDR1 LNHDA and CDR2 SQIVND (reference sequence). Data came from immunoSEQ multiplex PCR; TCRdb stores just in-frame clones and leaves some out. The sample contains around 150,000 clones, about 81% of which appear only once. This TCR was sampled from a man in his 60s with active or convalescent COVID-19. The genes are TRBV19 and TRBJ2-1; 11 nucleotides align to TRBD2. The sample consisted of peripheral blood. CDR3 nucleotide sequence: TGTGCCAGTAGTATCCTAGCGGGAGGATTTAGCAATGAGCAGTTCTTC. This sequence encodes CASSILAGGFSNEQFF.